This TCR beta chain comes out of a study of T cell changes during pregnancy in multiple sclerosis. Germline CDR1 and CDR2: SGDLS and YYNGEE. V gave up 4 bases and J gave up 8 bases; unmatched junction bases: 10. The CDR3 length is 14 residues. The method was immunoSEQ multiplex PCR; TCRdb's version includes in-frame clones alone and lacks a portion of them. The sample yields some 40,000 clones, about 90% seen once. The source of this sequence is a female donor with multiple sclerosis, enrolled in a pregnancy study. The source was CD4+ T cells from peripheral blood mononuclear cells, collected before pregnancy. The chain couples TRBV9 to TRBJ1-2, with 8 bases lining up with TRBD1. In DNA, the CDR3 is TGTGCCAGCAGCCCGGGACAGGATCTACGGGGCTACACCTTC. It is translated as CASSPGQDLRGYTF.